This T cell receptor (beta chain) was retrieved from a study of radiation and T cells in renal cell carcinoma. General observations from the study: From baseline, blood top tumor clonotypes peaked at 2 weeks post-radiation.

As to time point: blood 4 weeks post-SBRT, at nephrectomy. Indicated treatment: 15 Gy SBRT to primary tumor, nephrectomy 4 weeks later. About this clone itself: Its antigen remains unidentified.

Method: immunoSEQ multiplex PCR; TCRdb's copy keeps in-frame clones and lacks some. The sample gives 60,000 to 95,000 clones, approximately 82% of which show up once; 2.4% is in the top ten. The sequenced sample was blood, obtained from a patient whose treatment included radiotherapy and nephrectomy. This TCR was recovered from a woman aged 60-75 years with renal cell carcinoma.

The CDR3 coding sequence is TGTGCCAGCTCACCAGCGTTATGGGGCTACGAGCAGTACTTC. Encoded protein: CASSPALWGYEQYF. The V call is TRBV18, the J call TRBJ2-5; D gene uncertain. The J call may be incorrect, as the DNA end agrees better with TRBJ2-7. Per the germline V gene, CDR1 is KGHSH and CDR2 is LQKENI. The length of the CDR3 is 14 residues.